Presented here are 6 T cell receptor beta chains from one specimen sequenced in a study of PD-L1 blockade in urothelial cancer. Generated by immunoSEQ multiplex PCR, the TCRdb table keeps only in-frame clones and is missing some. The repertoire includes about 36,000 clones, over 65% of them detected once, and roughly 10% sits in the top ten. Time point here: peripheral blood 6 weeks after treatment start. Sequencing was performed on PBMCs, taken around atezolizumab (anti-PD-L1) treatment. The source is a middle-aged man with urothelial cancer.

This clone was picked up one time. The V gene is TRBV19, the J gene TRBJ2-1; D may be TRBD1 (5 bases). Germline V gene data show CDR1 as LNHDA and CDR2 as SQIVND (reference sequence). V was cut by 7 bases and J by 6 bases, with 10 bases left in between. The CDR3 runs to 12 residues. The chain's CDR3 is CASKGLGNEQFF. CDR3 in DNA: TGTGCCAGTAAGGGGTTAGGCAATGAGCAGTTCTTC.

The rearrangement joins TRBV29-1 to TRBJ1-4, with D possibly matching TRBD1 (5 bases). The CDR3 loop spans 13 amino acids. Germline-derived CDR1 and CDR2 are SQVTM and ANQGSEA. V was clipped by 3 bases and J by 7 bases, with 12 bases between them. In nucleotides, the CDR3 is TGCAGCGTTGACTTGGGACTAGGTGAAAAACTGTTTTTT. This gives the protein CSVDLGLGEKLFF.

The chain carries TRBV10-3 and TRBJ2-1; 12 nucleotides align to TRBD2. CDR1 ENHRY and CDR2 SYGVKD come from the germline V gene. The CDR3 is made up of 16 amino acids. Trimming cost V 11 bases and J 6 bases; bases outside gene matches: 14. The CDR3 is CAASLAGGPRGNEQFF. In DNA form, the CDR3 reads TGTGCCGCCTCTCTAGCGGGAGGGCCCAGGGGCAATGAGCAGTTCTTC.

As DNA, the CDR3 is TGTGCCAGCATGCGGGGAATAGACACTGAAGCTTTCTTT. Translation: CASMRGIDTEAFF. The rearrangement joins TRBV6-5 to TRBJ1-1; the D is unclear. V lost 7 bases and J 3 bases, leaving 12 bases between the germline ends. The CDR3 runs to 13 residues. In germline, CDR1 is MNHEY, CDR2 SVGAGI.

The CDR3 sequence is CASSVDKVAGFSSYNEQFF. The CDR3 coding sequence is TGTGCCAGCAGCGTAGACAAGGTAGCTGGATTCAGCTCCTACAATGAGCAGTTCTTC. The chain combines TRBV9 with TRBJ2-1, with D uncertain. This CDR3 is 19 amino acids long. Germline assignment: CDR1 SGDLS and CDR2 YYNGEE. The V end lost 0 bases, the J end lost 0 bases, and 19 bases lay between the germline ends.

This chain links TRBV19 with TRBJ2-6; the D gene is possibly TRBD1 (5 bases). Germline lookup yields CDR1 LNHDA and CDR2 SQIVND (reference sequence). The ends were cut back, 0 bases at V and 0 bases at J, with 12 bases in the middle. This CDR3 has 18 amino acids. CDR3 nucleotides: TGTGCCAGTAGTATAGATTTGAGACAGCTCTCTGGGGCCAACGTCCTGACTTTC. Its protein product is CASSIDLRQLSGANVLTF.